This TCR beta chain emerged from a study of shared clonotypes between healthy human individuals. Whole-study results and caveats: Few donors limited the genetic and exposure-history diversity represented.

CDR3 length: 10 amino acids. With 11 bases removed from V and 9 bases from J, the gap between germline ends came to 11 bases. Germline values: CDR1 MDHEN, CDR2 SYDVKM. Amplification in unsorted PBMC replicate PCRs started from roughly 330 ng DNA, which equals about 33,000 T cell genomes. Bulk PBMC genomic DNA spanned ten immunoSEQ deep plates. Sequenced by immunoSEQ multiplex PCR; TCRdb stores in-frame clones only, minus some. Of 450,000 to 500,000 clones detected, around 73% appear once; the ten largest clones hold around 12%. Concerning this clone: Its specificity is unknown.

V gene TRBV28 combines with J gene TRBJ2-1; D uncertain. Specimen: PBMCs. The TCR originated in a woman aged 40 to 50 in good health. Some clones in this sample may be carry-over from other donors' samples. CDR3 nucleotide sequence: TGTGCCGGGCCGCCAGGTGAGCAGTTCTTC. Residues: CAGPPGEQFF.